This entry lists 28 T cell receptor beta chains sequenced from one sample in a study of control samples from healthy donors and cancer patients. Some clones are missing from TCRdb's copy, which holds only in-frame ones; the method was immunoSEQ multiplex PCR. The top ten clones hold approximately 6% of a sample with over 150,000 clones, just under 95% of them seen once. The sample consisted of blood. The receptors were gathered from a man aged 35 to 55 in good health.

The chain combines TRBV5-5 with TRBJ2-7; D is uncertain. Germline lookup yields CDR1 SGHKS and CDR2 YYEKEE (reference sequence). V lost 0 bases and J lost 0, with 4 bases in between. The CDR3 length is 13 residues. DNA for the CDR3: TGTGCCAGCAGCTTGGGTTTCTCCTACGAGCAGTACTTC. Translated: CASSLGFSYEQYF.

This clone occurred a few times. V usage is TRBV9 and J usage is TRBJ1-1; D is uncertain. V lost 4 bases, J lost 3 bases, and 10 bases lay in between. The CDR3 covers 13 residues. CDR1 and CDR2 from the germline V gene are SGDLS and YYNGEE. The DNA of the CDR3 is TGTGCCAGCAGCTCAACCGTGGACACTGAAGCTTTCTTT. It specifies CASSSTVDTEAFF.

The chain has TRBV7-2 and TRBJ1-2; 8 nucleotides line up with TRBD1. Germline CDR1 is SGHTA and CDR2 is FQGNSA. Germline trimming cut 3 bases from V and 2 bases from J; bases unmatched to any gene: 8. CDR3 length: 16 residues. In nucleotides, the CDR3 is TGTGCCAGCAGCTTGTCCGGGACAGGCATAAACTATGGCTACACCTTC. Protein product: CASSLSGTGINYGYTF.

The chain carries TRBV30 and TRBJ1-5; D is possibly TRBD1 (5 bases). CDR3 size: 14 residues. V lost 2 bases, J lost 2 bases, and 10 bases lay in between. Per germline, CDR1 GTSNPN and CDR2 SVGIG (reference sequence). In DNA form, the CDR3 reads TGTGCCTGGAGTTACGGGGCAGGCAATCAGCCCCAGCATTTT. Residues: CAWSYGAGNQPQHF.

The rearrangement links TRBV12-3 or TRBV12-4 to TRBJ1-2; no reliable D call. With 7 bases removed from V and 4 bases from J, the gap between germline ends came to 13 bases. CDR3 size: 13 residues. The DNA of the CDR3 is TGTGCCAGCACCGTCGGGAATAGCTATGGCTACACCTTC. Amino acids: CASTVGNSYGYTF.

This chain uses TRBV11-3 with TRBJ2-2, with D uncertain. Trimming cost V 6 bases and J 2 bases, with 7 bases left between them. Germline CDR1 and CDR2: SGHNT and YENEEA. There are 13 residues in the CDR3. CDR3 protein: CASSLRNTGELFF. CDR3 DNA: TGTGCCAGCAGTCTCCGAAACACCGGGGAGCTGTTTTTT.

CDR3 DNA: TGTGCCAGCAGCTCTGCGCCAAATGAAAAACTGTTTTTT. Its protein product is CASSSAPNEKLFF. The V gene is TRBV7-9, the J gene TRBJ1-4; no firm D call. The CDR3 covers 13 residues. Trimming stripped 4 bases from V and 5 bases from J, with 8 bases between. Germline V gene sequence: CDR1 SEHNR, CDR2 FQNEAQ (reference sequence).

V is TRBV27 and J is TRBJ1-4, with 7 positions matching TRBD1. V dropped 3 bases and J dropped 7; count of bases not matched to a gene: 5. Germline assignment: CDR1 MNHEY and CDR2 SMNVEV (reference sequence). The CDR3 length is 14 residues. This CDR3 is CASSLWQGGEKLFF. The CDR3 bases are TGTGCCAGCAGTTTGTGGCAGGGGGGTGAAAAACTGTTTTTT. The full variable domain, rest sourced from reference TRBV27 and TRBJ1-4, is EAQVTQNPRYLITVTGKKLTVTCSQNMNHEYMSWYRQDPGLGLRQIYYSMNVEVTDKGDVPEGYKVSRKEKRNFPLILESPSPNQTSLYFCASSLWQGGEKLFFGSGTQLSVL.

This chain links TRBV3-1 (or the pseudogene TRBV3-2) with TRBJ2-7; D uncertain. V lost 4 bases, J lost 7 bases, and 17 bases lay in between. This CDR3 region has 14 residues. Germline-derived CDR1 and CDR2 are LGHDT and YNNKEL (reference sequence). CDR3 loop: CASSPFPRVGEQYF. The CDR3 DNA reads as TGTGCCAGCAGCCCGTTCCCCCGGGTGGGGGAGCAGTACTTC.

As DNA, the CDR3 is TGTGCCAGTAGCGATGACAGACGTAATGAGCAGTTCTTC. As protein: CASSDDRRNEQFF. The chain joins TRBV19 to TRBJ2-1, with D possibly matching TRBD1 (5 bases). V shed 6 bases and J shed 7 bases, with 13 bases lying between them. Germline V gives CDR1 LNHDA, CDR2 SQIVND (reference sequence). The CDR3 has 13 amino acids.

V and J are TRBV7-9 and TRBJ2-1; 9 bases align to TRBD1. CDR1 is SEHNR and CDR2 is FQNEAQ in the germline V gene (reference sequence). The CDR3 spans 16 residues. The V segment lost 5 bases and the J segment 4 bases; nucleotides outside the gene matches: 9. In DNA form, the CDR3 reads TGTGCCAGCAGCGCACCCCGGGACAGGGCTTACAATGAGCAGTTCTTC. Its translation is CASSAPRDRAYNEQFF.

The CDR3 is CASSLSGGAHNQPQHF. The CDR3 DNA sequence: TGTGCCAGCAGTTTATCGGGCGGGGCGCACAATCAGCCCCAGCATTTT. This chain uses TRBV27 with TRBJ1-5; tentative D call: TRBD1 (5 bases). CDR3 length equals 16 residues. Trimming took 0 bases from V and 3 from J, leaving 12 bases between them. Per germline, CDR1 MNHEY and CDR2 SMNVEV (reference sequence).

CDR3 residues: CAIAGQVDLGDEQYF. In nucleotides, the CDR3 is TGTGCCATCGCCGGACAGGTCGATCTCGGGGACGAGCAGTACTTC. J is TRBJ2-7 and V is TRBV28, with 7 bases lining up with TRBD1. The CDR3 covers 15 residues. Trimming cost V 10 bases and J 5 bases; bases outside gene matches: 17. Germline assignment: CDR1 MDHEN and CDR2 SYDVKM.

The chain carries TRBV6-5 and TRBJ1-5; D unclear. The V end lost 0 bases, the J end lost 7 bases, and 16 bases lay between the germline ends. This CDR3 spans 16 amino acids. The V gene's germline CDR1 is MNHEY and CDR2 SVGAGI. The CDR3 spells CASSYSPGRESQPQHF. CDR3 coding DNA: TGTGCCAGCAGTTACTCACCTGGGAGGGAATCCCAGCCCCAGCATTTT.

The chain recombines TRBV5-1 with TRBJ2-2; D not resolved. V was clipped by 4 bases and J by 4 bases, with 8 bases between them. The CDR3 contains 13 residues. Germline CDR1 reads SGHRS; CDR2 reads YFSETQ. The CDR3 DNA sequence: TGCGCCAGCAGCATAGTAGTCACCGGGGAGCTGTTTTTT. This sequence encodes CASSIVVTGELFF.

This chain links TRBV7-2 with TRBJ1-4, with no clear D. The CDR3 is 13 residues long. CDR1 SGHTA and CDR2 FQGNSA come from the germline V gene. Trimming removed 5 bases at V and 8 bases at J, with 12 bases between. CDR3 bases: TGTGCCAGCAGCGGCGGCTGGCGGGAAAAACTGTTTTTT. Protein: CASSGGWREKLFF.

The rearrangement uses TRBV6-2 or TRBV6-3 and TRBJ2-7, with D possibly matching TRBD2 (6 bases). Germline V CDR1 and CDR2: MNHEY, SVGEGT. V was pared by 6 bases and J by 3 bases, with 18 bases between. The CDR3 runs 15 residues. The chain's CDR3 is CASSPRGIPFYEQYF. CDR3 coding DNA: TGTGCCAGCAGCCCCCGGGGGATTCCCTTCTACGAGCAGTACTTC.

In this sample, this clone turned up a few times. This chain joins TRBV3-1 (or the pseudogene TRBV3-2) and TRBJ1-2; 9 bases align to TRBD1. The CDR3 contains 15 residues. Germline loops: CDR1 LGHDT, CDR2 YNNKEL (reference sequence). Losses at the gene ends were 5 bases for V and 6 bases for J; bases not matched to a gene: 10. The CDR3 DNA reads TGTGCCAGCAGCTTGGAGGACAGGGGAAGGAATGGCTACACCTTC. This translates into CASSLEDRGRNGYTF.

This rearrangement joins TRBV20-1 to TRBJ2-3; perhaps TRBD1 as D (5 bases). CDR3 length: 14 amino acids. Trimming left V 3 bases short and J 5 bases short, with 15 bases between. Germline V gene data show CDR1 as DFQATT and CDR2 as SNEGSKA (reference sequence). The CDR3 DNA reads TGCAGTGCTAGTCTAAGGCAGGGTGAAGATACGCAGTATTTT. It encodes CSASLRQGEDTQYF.

V is TRBV11-2 and J is TRBJ2-7; a possible D gene is TRBD1 (5 bases). The CDR3 length is 13 residues. Trimming cost V 2 bases and J 2 bases, with 7 bases left between them. CDR1 and CDR2 from the germline V gene are SGHAT and FQNNGV. This CDR3 reads CASSLRQTYEQYF. The CDR3 DNA follows: TGTGCCAGCAGCTTAAGACAGACCTACGAGCAGTACTTC.

The CDR3 nucleotides are TGCGCCAGCAGCCCTTCCGGAACCGGAGCCTACGAGCAGTACTTC. Its translation: CASSPSGTGAYEQYF. V and J are TRBV5-1 and TRBJ2-7; D uncertain. Trimming pared 4 bases from V and 2 bases from J, leaving 16 bases between. There are 15 residues in the CDR3. Germline CDR1 SGHRS, CDR2 YFSETQ.

This chain links TRBV9 with TRBJ2-6; D remains unclear. Germline V lookup: CDR1 SGDLS, CDR2 YYNGEE. V was clipped by 4 bases and J by 4 bases, with 6 bases between them. This CDR3 is built from 13 residues. The CDR3 nucleotides are TGTGCCAGCAGCACCGGGGGGGCCAACGTCCTGACTTTC. Residues: CASSTGGANVLTF.

The chain couples TRBV4-3 to TRBJ1-1; no clear D. CDR1 is LGHNA and CDR2 is YSLEER in the germline V gene. The CDR3 totals 13 residues. Trimming left V 4 bases short and J 1 base short, with 7 bases between. The CDR3: CASSLARNTEAFF. CDR3 in DNA: TGCGCCAGCAGCCTGGCCCGGAACACTGAAGCTTTCTTT.

This chain uses TRBV5-1 with TRBJ2-5, with 7 positions matching TRBD1. The ends lost 5 bases at V and 5 bases at J; junction bases unmatched: 9. The CDR3 length is 14 residues. Looked up from germline, CDR1 is SGHRS and CDR2 is YFSETQ. For the CDR3, the DNA is TGCGCCAGCAGTCCAGACAGGGTCGGCGAGACCCAGTACTTC. Translation gives CASSPDRVGETQYF.

The V and J genes are TRBV28 and TRBJ2-6, with 11 bases identical to TRBD1. CDR1 is MDHEN and CDR2 is SYDVKM in the germline V gene. V shed 3 bases, J shed 2 bases, and the junction held 6 bases outside the gene matches. The length of the CDR3 is 18 residues. The CDR3 coding sequence is TGTGCCAGCAGTTTCTATGGACAGGGGGCGACTGGGGCCAACGTCCTGACTTTC. It is translated as CASSFYGQGATGANVLTF.

This chain joins TRBV6-1 and TRBJ1-3; D uncertain. This CDR3 region has 15 residues. V was clipped by 1 base and J by 0 bases, with 7 bases between them. In germline, CDR1 is MNHNS, CDR2 SASEGT. CDR3 DNA sequence: TGTGCCAGCAGTGAAGAGGAAGGCTCTGGAAACACCATATATTTT. Encoded protein: CASSEEEGSGNTIYF.

The chain joins TRBV18 to TRBJ1-2; maybe TRBD1 (6 bases). V shed 4 bases and J shed 0 bases, with 12 bases lying between them. The V gene's germline CDR1 is KGHSH and CDR2 LQKENI. This CDR3 is 15 amino acids long. The DNA of the CDR3 is TGTGCCAGCTCACACTTGGGACATCCTAACTATGGCTACACCTTC. It specifies CASSHLGHPNYGYTF.

This chain links TRBV30 with TRBJ1-1; D uncertain. Germline V lookup: CDR1 GTSNPN, CDR2 SVGIG (reference sequence). Trimming cost V 4 bases and J 2 bases, with 11 bases left between them. This CDR3 region has 13 residues. The CDR3 loop reads CAWNGRANTEAFF. The CDR3 DNA reads as TGTGCCTGGAATGGGAGGGCAAACACTGAAGCTTTCTTT.